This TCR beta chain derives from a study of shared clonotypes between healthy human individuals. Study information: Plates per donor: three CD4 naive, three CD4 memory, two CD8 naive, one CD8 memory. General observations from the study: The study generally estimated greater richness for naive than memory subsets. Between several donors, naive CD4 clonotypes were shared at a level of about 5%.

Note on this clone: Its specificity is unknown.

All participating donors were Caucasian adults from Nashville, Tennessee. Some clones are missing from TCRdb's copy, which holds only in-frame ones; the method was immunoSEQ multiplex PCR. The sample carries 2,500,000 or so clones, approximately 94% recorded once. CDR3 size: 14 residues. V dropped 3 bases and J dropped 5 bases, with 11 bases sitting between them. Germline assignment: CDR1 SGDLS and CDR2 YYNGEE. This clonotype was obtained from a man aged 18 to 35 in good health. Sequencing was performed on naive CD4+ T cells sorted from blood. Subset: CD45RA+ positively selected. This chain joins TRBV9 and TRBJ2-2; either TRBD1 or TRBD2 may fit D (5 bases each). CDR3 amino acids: CASSATTGTGELFF. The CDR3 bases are TGTGCCAGCAGCGCGACTACAGGAACCGGGGAGCTGTTTTTT.